The rows below give T cell receptor beta chains drawn from one sample of a study of shared clonotypes between healthy human individuals. Method: immunoSEQ multiplex PCR; TCRdb's copy keeps in-frame clones and lacks some. The sample yields about 1.1 million clones, around 77% seen once. Sequencing used memory CD4+ T cells from PBMCs. Receptors originate from a young man in good health. Some clones in this sample may be carry-over from other donors' samples. The CDR3 runs from the conserved cysteine through the conserved F or W. Each record gives: CDR3 DNA, CDR3 protein, D gene, V gene, J gene, clone size. The D gene is left open where the match is weak. Expanded clones get a size class; other rows say once, few or many, or leave the size out.

DNA: TGTGCCAGCAGCCCTCCGGGACAGGGCGGAGACATTCAGTACTTC
CDR3: CASSPPGQGGDIQYF
D: TRBD1
V: TRBV5-5
J: TRBJ2-4
size: once

DNA: TGCGCCAGCAGCCCTAGCGGGAGGACCGGGGAGCTGTTTTTT
CDR3: CASSPSGRTGELFF
D: TRBD2
V: TRBV5-1
J: TRBJ2-2
size: .

DNA: TGTGCCAGCAGAACCCACGGGAGTACTTTAGGCTATGGCTACACCTTC
CDR3: CASRTHGSTLGYGYTF
D: .
V: TRBV28
J: TRBJ1-2
size: .

DNA: TGTGCCAGCAGTTTTCAGGTATCTAGCACAGATACGCAGTATTTT
CDR3: CASSFQVSSTDTQYF
D: .
V: TRBV28
J: TRBJ2-3
size: .

DNA: TGTGCCAGCAGCCCGCAAGGTGGGCCGTACGAGCAGTACTTC
CDR3: CASSPQGGPYEQYF
D: .
V: TRBV7-9
J: TRBJ2-7
size: .

DNA: TGTGCCAGCAGCCAAGATGCAGCGAAACGGTACAATGAGCAGTTCTTC
CDR3: CASSQDAAKRYNEQFF
D: .
V: TRBV4-2
J: TRBJ2-1
size: once

DNA: TGTGCCAGCATGGCGGGGTACAATGAGCAGTTCTTC
CDR3: CASMAGYNEQFF
D: .
V: TRBV28
J: TRBJ2-1
size: .

DNA: TGTGCCAGCAGTCCTGCGGGGGGTGGTGGCTACACCTTC
CDR3: CASSPAGGGGYTF
D: .
V: TRBV27
J: TRBJ1-2
size: .

DNA: TGTGCCAGCAGCCCGGGGGGGTGGGGGAACACTGAAGCTTTCTTT
CDR3: CASSPGGWGNTEAFF
D: .
V: TRBV7-2
J: TRBJ1-1
size: .

DNA: TGTGCCAGCAGCTCTTCTAGCGGGACGAACGAGCAGTACTTC
CDR3: CASSSSSGTNEQYF
D: TRBD2
V: TRBV7-2
J: TRBJ2-7
size: .

DNA: TGCGCCAGCAGCCAAGACCCAAACAGGGAGGAAGCTTTCTTT
CDR3: CASSQDPNREEAFF
D: .
V: TRBV4-1
J: TRBJ1-1
size: .

DNA: TGTGCCAGCTCACCAAGGGACAGAGGGGACACAGATACGCAGTATTTT
CDR3: CASSPRDRGDTDTQYF
D: TRBD1
V: TRBV18
J: TRBJ2-3
size: .

DNA: TGTGCCAGCTCCCCCGGAGGAGGGGACGAGCAGTACTTC
CDR3: CASSPGGGDEQYF
D: .
V: TRBV18
J: TRBJ2-7
size: .

DNA: TGTGCCAGCAGTGACAGGCGTGAAGCTTTCTTT
CDR3: CASSDRREAFF
D: .
V: TRBV28
J: TRBJ1-1
size: once

DNA: TGTGCCACCAGCAGCTTCCAGGGACTGAACACTGAAGCTTTCTTT
CDR3: CATSSFQGLNTEAFF
D: .
V: TRBV15
J: TRBJ1-1
size: .

DNA: TGTGCCACCAGCCACCCAGGACAGGGGAAGGCCTACGAGCAGTACTTC
CDR3: CATSHPGQGKAYEQYF
D: TRBD1
V: TRBV15
J: TRBJ2-7
size: few

DNA: TGTGCCAGCTCACCATCAGGAGGGGATAGCGTGCGCTACACCTTC
CDR3: CASSPSGGDSVRYTF
D: .
V: TRBV18
J: TRBJ1-2
size: .

DNA: TGTGCCACCAGCAGAGATGGCGCGGCCTACTATGGCTACACCTTC
CDR3: CATSRDGAAYYGYTF
D: .
V: TRBV15
J: TRBJ1-2
size: .

DNA: TGCGCCAGCAGCTTTCTCCCTAAGACAGCGACTAGCGGAATTTCTCCCTACGAGCAGTACTTC
CDR3: CASSFLPKTATSGISPYEQYF
D: TRBD2
V: TRBV5-1
J: TRBJ2-7
size: .

DNA: TGCGCCAGCAGCTTGGCCAGGGACGGGGGGCGAGATGGCTACACCTTC
CDR3: CASSLARDGGRDGYTF
D: .
V: TRBV5-1
J: TRBJ1-2
size: .

DNA: TGTGCCAGCAGCTTAAACAGGGGGCTTGGGACTGAAGCTTTCTTT
CDR3: CASSLNRGLGTEAFF
D: TRBD1
V: TRBV7-3
J: TRBJ1-1
size: .

DNA: TGCGCCAGCAGCCCCCAAGGACAGGGGTCTGGCTACACCTTC
CDR3: CASSPQGQGSGYTF
D: TRBD1
V: TRBV5-1
J: TRBJ1-2
size: many

DNA: TGTGCCAGCAGCTTAAATGCGGGGAATCCCTACGAGCAGTACTTC
CDR3: CASSLNAGNPYEQYF
D: .
V: TRBV7-2
J: TRBJ2-7
size: once

DNA: TGTGCCACCAGCAGAGAATCACGGGGCTCACAGCAGTACTTC
CDR3: CATSRESRGSQQYF
D: .
V: TRBV15
J: TRBJ2-7
size: .

DNA: TGTGCCAGCAGTTTTAGCTACGAGCAGTACTTC
CDR3: CASSFSYEQYF
D: .
V: TRBV28
J: TRBJ2-7
size: .

DNA: TGCAGCGTTACACAGAGCTCTGGAAACACCATATATTTT
CDR3: CSVTQSSGNTIYF
D: .
V: TRBV29-1
J: TRBJ1-3
size: .

DNA: TGCGCCAGCAGCTTGGCACTAGCGGGACGAGCTTCCGAGCAGTACTTC
CDR3: CASSLALAGRASEQYF
D: TRBD2
V: TRBV5-1
J: TRBJ2-7
size: .

DNA: TGCGCAAGCAGCCAAGACAGCCTTAACTATGGCTACACCTTC
CDR3: CASSQDSLNYGYTF
D: .
V: TRBV4-1
J: TRBJ1-2
size: .

DNA: TGTGCCAGCAGCTTGCTACAGGGAAACACCGGGGAGCTGTTTTTT
CDR3: CASSLLQGNTGELFF
D: .
V: TRBV5-6
J: TRBJ2-2
size: .

DNA: TGTGCCAGCAGTTTCCCTACAGGGGGCCGCTACGAGCAGTACTTC
CDR3: CASSFPTGGRYEQYF
D: TRBD1
V: TRBV28
J: TRBJ2-7
size: .

DNA: TGTGCCAGCAGCTTGGGACAGACACAAGAGACCCAGTACTTC
CDR3: CASSLGQTQETQYF
D: .
V: TRBV5-4
J: TRBJ2-5
size: .

DNA: TGTGCCAGCAGCCAGGGGAACACAGATACGCAGTATTTT
CDR3: CASSQGNTDTQYF
D: .
V: TRBV9
J: TRBJ2-3
size: once

DNA: TGCGCCAGCAGCTTGGGGTTTAGGACGGAGATGAGGCAGCCCCAGCATTTT
CDR3: CASSLGFRTEMRQPQHF
D: .
V: TRBV5-1
J: TRBJ1-5
size: .

DNA: TGTGCCAGTAGTATAGGAAGGGCTCTTAGGGGCGGGGAGCTGTTTTTT
CDR3: CASSIGRALRGGELFF
D: .
V: TRBV19
J: TRBJ2-2
size: few

DNA: TGTGCCAGCGGCCGGGACAGGCATCCTGGAAACACCATATATTTT
CDR3: CASGRDRHPGNTIYF
D: TRBD1
V: TRBV9
J: TRBJ1-3
size: .

DNA: TGTGCCAGCACTCGAGAGTCCGGCCTAGCGGGAGTTCAGCAGTACTTC
CDR3: CASTRESGLAGVQQYF
D: TRBD2
V: TRBV7-9
J: TRBJ2-7
size: .

DNA: TGCGCCAGCAGCTTTCTAGGGGACAGCTCCTACGAGCAGTACTTC
CDR3: CASSFLGDSSYEQYF
D: TRBD1
V: TRBV5-1
J: TRBJ2-7
size: few

DNA: TGTGCCAGTAGTACTGGACAGTTCTATGGCTACACCTTC
CDR3: CASSTGQFYGYTF
D: .
V: TRBV19
J: TRBJ1-2
size: .

DNA: TGTGCCAGCAGTGTACCAGGGTACTCTGGCTACACCTTC
CDR3: CASSVPGYSGYTF
D: .
V: TRBV6-1
J: TRBJ1-2
size: .

DNA: TGTGCCTGGATCCCCCTGTGGGGACTCCACTCTGGAAACACCATATATTTT
CDR3: CAWIPLWGLHSGNTIYF
D: .
V: TRBV30
J: TRBJ1-3
size: many

DNA: TGTGCCAGCAGCTTTTCGGGCCCAGAAAACACCATATATTTT
CDR3: CASSFSGPENTIYF
D: .
V: TRBV7-2
J: TRBJ1-3
size: .

DNA: TGTGCCAGCAGCTTGGGCGGGGGAAGAGGGGAGACCCAGTACTTC
CDR3: CASSLGGGRGETQYF
D: TRBD2
V: TRBV5-4
J: TRBJ2-5
size: .

DNA: TGTGCCAGCAGCCCTGGGACAGATAATGAAAAACTGTTTTTT
CDR3: CASSPGTDNEKLFF
D: TRBD1
V: TRBV5-4
J: TRBJ1-4
size: .

DNA: TGTGCCAGCAGCACCGGTCGGGGGGCGCGTAGCTATGGCTACACCTTC
CDR3: CASSTGRGARSYGYTF
D: .
V: TRBV9
J: TRBJ1-2
size: .

DNA: TGTGCCAGCAGCCGATCGGGCGGGCTAGTCGGGTACGAGCAGTACTTC
CDR3: CASSRSGGLVGYEQYF
D: .
V: TRBV4-2
J: TRBJ2-7
size: .

DNA: TGTGCCAGTGGGACAAGGATCGGATGGGATGGCTACACCTTC
CDR3: CASGTRIGWDGYTF
D: .
V: TRBV19
J: TRBJ1-2
size: .

DNA: TGTGCCAGCAGTTCCCATGGCGCCGCCTACGAGCAGTACTTC
CDR3: CASSSHGAAYEQYF
D: .
V: TRBV6-6
J: TRBJ2-7
size: once

DNA: TGCGCCAGCAGCCAAGAAGGACCAGCGAACACTGAAGCTTTCTTT
CDR3: CASSQEGPANTEAFF
D: .
V: TRBV4-1
J: TRBJ1-1
size: .

DNA: TGTGCCAGCAGCAAGGGACTAGCGGGAGGCTACGAGCAGTACTTC
CDR3: CASSKGLAGGYEQYF
D: TRBD2
V: TRBV11-3
J: TRBJ2-7
size: .

DNA: TGTGCCAGTAGTACGCAAGGACTAGCGGAAGAGACCCAGTACTTC
CDR3: CASSTQGLAEETQYF
D: TRBD2
V: TRBV19
J: TRBJ2-5
size: .

DNA: TGTGCCAGTAGGGAAGCGGGAGGATTCATCTCTGGGGCCAACGTCCTGACTTTC
CDR3: CASREAGGFISGANVLTF
D: TRBD2
V: TRBV19
J: TRBJ2-6
size: .

DNA: TGTGCCAGCAGTCCGAGCGGTGGAGGCTACACCTTC
CDR3: CASSPSGGGYTF
D: .
V: TRBV27
J: TRBJ1-2
size: few

DNA: TGTGCCAGCAGTACACTGAGACATCTTAGCTCCTACGAGCAGTACTTC
CDR3: CASSTLRHLSSYEQYF
D: .
V: TRBV27
J: TRBJ2-7
size: .

DNA: TGTGCCAGCAGCTTAGGAGGGTGGGCAGGGGGCGTGGATGAGCAGTTCTTC
CDR3: CASSLGGWAGGVDEQFF
D: TRBD1
V: TRBV7-9
J: TRBJ2-1
size: .

DNA: TGTGCCAGCAGTTCACCGGGACAGGTCCTTCCTTATGGCTACACCTTC
CDR3: CASSSPGQVLPYGYTF
D: TRBD1
V: TRBV28
J: TRBJ1-2
size: .